The T cell receptor (beta chain) under discussion was sequenced for a study of sequential checkpoint blockade in melanoma (dated by TCRdb to the late 2010s). Turning to the overall study: In a 1:1 randomization, patients received either first-line nivolumab then ipilimumab (arm A) or ipilimumab then nivolumab (arm B). Maintenance nivolumab came after both trial sequences. Broader findings and caveats from the paper: Validation of the response-prediction model combining TCR metrics and mutation burden is needed in larger, independent patient cohorts.

CDR1 and CDR2, looked up from the germline V gene, are MRHNA and SNTAGT. Inclusive of the bounding cysteine and phenylalanine, the CDR3 is 14 residues long. Left in the record is the CDR3 DNA by itself, 42 bases read in frame from the first base. Here V drops 3 bases and J drops 7 bases, and the junction holds 6 bases not matched to any gene. On this clone: The antigen this receptor binds is unknown. Base qualities are not recorded, but no much larger clone differs from it by a single base.

Taken with the paper, the label for treatment or condition translates to: randomized to nivolumab then ipilimumab (arm A) or the reverse (arm B). None of the trial patients had been given prior DNA-damaging chemotherapy. A FACS Aria II flow cytometer was used to sort live CD3+CD8+ cells that were negative for CD19 and CD56 from thawed PBMCs. CheckMate 064, a randomized, open-label phase II trial of sequential checkpoint blockade, was the source of the samples, all of which came from patients with melanoma. Leukapheresis was used to collect peripheral blood mononuclear cells, which were then purified with Ficoll-Paque and frozen in human serum with about 10% DMSO. Right after sorting, the blood CD3+CD8+ cells were verified to be >95% pure, and DNA extraction followed. The immunoSEQ Assay was used to immunosequence TCRbeta CDR3 regions from genomic DNA. Prior to high-throughput sequencing, genomic DNA was amplified by bias-controlled multiplex PCR. Regarding the original processing steps: To quantify the absolute abundance of each unique TCRbeta CDR3 region, the sequences were collapsed and filtered. Clonality, defined as 1 minus Pielou's evenness, was calculated using productive rearrangements only. A previously published method was used to identify clones whose frequencies were significantly greater in on-treatment samples than in baseline samples. TCRdb carries this immuneACCESS record with in-frame sequences only. Its versions omit some clonotypes, under half of them owing to an unresolved V gene in the studies checked, with the rest unexplained. Clonal size and the V and J genes are those of that table, whereas D and trimming came from the DNA. This sample gives over 9,500 clones in total; roughly 76% of them show up just once. The ten largest clonotypes hold approximately 10% of the sample.

The specimen comprised CD8+ T cells sorted from blood (inferred from file names), sampled from a patient given nivolumab and ipilimumab in sequence. This TCR was sampled from a human donor with melanoma. Recombination connected TRBV6-4 to TRBJ2-1; 7 junctional bases match TRBD2. CDR3 protein: CASSDEGAGNEQFF. The bases read TGTGCCAGCAGTGATGAGGGAGCGGGGAATGAGCAGTTCTTC.